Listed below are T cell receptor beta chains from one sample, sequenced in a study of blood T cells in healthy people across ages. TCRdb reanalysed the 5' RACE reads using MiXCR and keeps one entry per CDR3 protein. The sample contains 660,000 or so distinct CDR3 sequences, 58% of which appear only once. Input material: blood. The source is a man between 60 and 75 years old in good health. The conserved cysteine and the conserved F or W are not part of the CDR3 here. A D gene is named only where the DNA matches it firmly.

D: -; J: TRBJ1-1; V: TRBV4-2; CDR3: ASSQDRGRNTEAF
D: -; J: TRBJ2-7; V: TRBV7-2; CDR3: ASSPSIRSSYEQY
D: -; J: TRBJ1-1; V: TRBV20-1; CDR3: SAREQTGMRTEAF
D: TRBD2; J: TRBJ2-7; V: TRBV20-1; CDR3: SAIPGTSVSYEQY
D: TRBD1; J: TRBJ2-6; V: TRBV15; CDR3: ATSRAGTGVGANVLT
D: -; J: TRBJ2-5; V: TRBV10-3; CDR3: AISAALGGGQETQY
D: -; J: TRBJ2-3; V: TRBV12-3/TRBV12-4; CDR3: ASTQGGAARDTQY
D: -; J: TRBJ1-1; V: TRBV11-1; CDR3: ASSLVTLAEAF
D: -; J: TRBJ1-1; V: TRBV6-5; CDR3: ASSYSAGGGTEAF
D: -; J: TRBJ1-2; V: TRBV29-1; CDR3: SVELSTGNGYT
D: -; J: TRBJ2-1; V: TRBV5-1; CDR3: ASRVGSSYNEQF
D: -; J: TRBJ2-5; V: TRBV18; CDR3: ASSPFVARSGETQY
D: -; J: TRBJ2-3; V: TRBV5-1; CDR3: ASSLAEMDTQY
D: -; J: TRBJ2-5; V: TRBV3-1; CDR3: ASSQDGGGEQY
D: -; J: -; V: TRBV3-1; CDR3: ASSQVRGAVHEQY
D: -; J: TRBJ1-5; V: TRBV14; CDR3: ASSQGGMQETQH
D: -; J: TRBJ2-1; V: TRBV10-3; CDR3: AISVGDGDNEQF
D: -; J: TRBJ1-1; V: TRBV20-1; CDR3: SAKRIPGDTEAF
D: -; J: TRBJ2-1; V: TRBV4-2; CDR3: ASSQEPRGNNEQF
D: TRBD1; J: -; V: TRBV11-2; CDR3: ASSLVPGGVGEQY
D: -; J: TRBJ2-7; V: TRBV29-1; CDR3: SVAEPGISYEQY
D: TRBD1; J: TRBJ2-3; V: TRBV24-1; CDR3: ATSDSTGGGGTDTQY
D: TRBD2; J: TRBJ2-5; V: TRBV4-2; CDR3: ASSQVTSGGLETQY
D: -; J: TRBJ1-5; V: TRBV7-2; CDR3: ASSLGQGPPPQPQH
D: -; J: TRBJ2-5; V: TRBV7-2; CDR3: ASRAQGGGETQY
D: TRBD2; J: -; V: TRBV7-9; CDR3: ASLESGGYNEQY
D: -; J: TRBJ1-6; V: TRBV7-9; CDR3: ASSLSATEPLH
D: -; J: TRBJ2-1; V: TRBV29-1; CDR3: SGGTGTYNEQF
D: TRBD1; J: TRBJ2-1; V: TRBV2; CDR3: AQGGRYEQF
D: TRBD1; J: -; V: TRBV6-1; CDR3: ASSELAQGYYEQY
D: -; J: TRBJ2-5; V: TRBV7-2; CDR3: ASSHPPDSRYQETQY
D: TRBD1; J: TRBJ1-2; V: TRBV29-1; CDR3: SVRGTDRYGYT
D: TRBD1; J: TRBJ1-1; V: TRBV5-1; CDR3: ASSAGQGLNTEAF
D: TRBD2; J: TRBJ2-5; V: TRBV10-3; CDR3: AIATSGAQETQY
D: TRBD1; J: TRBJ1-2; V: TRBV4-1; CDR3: ASSQTTTGGINYGYT
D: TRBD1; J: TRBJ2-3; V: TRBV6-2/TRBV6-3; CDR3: ASSYRTGTTDTQY
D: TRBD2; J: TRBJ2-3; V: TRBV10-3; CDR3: AIRPSGGPDTQY
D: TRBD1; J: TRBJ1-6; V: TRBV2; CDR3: ASSDIRGGSPLH
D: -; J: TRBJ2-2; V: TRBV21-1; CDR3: ASRNRDRGLNTGELF
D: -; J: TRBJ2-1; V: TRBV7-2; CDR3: ASSPGFWNEQF
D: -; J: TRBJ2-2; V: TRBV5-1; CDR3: ASTMAGELF
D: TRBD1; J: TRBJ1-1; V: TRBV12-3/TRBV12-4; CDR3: ASTGDRVNTEAF
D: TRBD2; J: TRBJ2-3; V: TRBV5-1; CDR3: ASSPGLAGGPWDTQY
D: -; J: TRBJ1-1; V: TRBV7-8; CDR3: ASSQGVPGYTEAF
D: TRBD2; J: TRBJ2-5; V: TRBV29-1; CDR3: SVVRGGYQETQY
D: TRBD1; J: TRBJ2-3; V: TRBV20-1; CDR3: SASRGGISTDTQY
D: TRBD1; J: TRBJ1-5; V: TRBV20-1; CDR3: SARTGGRGVNQPQH
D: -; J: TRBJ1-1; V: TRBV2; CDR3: ASTVSFNTEAF
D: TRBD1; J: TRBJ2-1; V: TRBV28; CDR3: ASSRQGFNEQF
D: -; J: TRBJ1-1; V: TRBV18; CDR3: ASSRESLNTEAF
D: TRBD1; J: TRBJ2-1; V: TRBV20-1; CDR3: SASAGGTSYNEQF
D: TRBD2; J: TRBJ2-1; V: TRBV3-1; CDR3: ASSRGTSHYNEQF
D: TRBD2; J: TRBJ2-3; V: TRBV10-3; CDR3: AISDRRESDTQY
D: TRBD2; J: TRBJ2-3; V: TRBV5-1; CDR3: ASSLSLAGGTDTQY